The source of this T cell receptor (beta chain) is a study of response to subunit inactivated influenza vaccine. MiXCR, run by TCRdb on the RT-PCR reads, gives a single entry per CDR3 protein. The data contain a few hundred thousand distinct CDR3 sequences, around 15% of them singletons. With respect to this clonotype: What it binds is unknown.

Study-wide results and limits: The study's authors posited that every seasonal influenza vaccination enlists few new T cells.

This TCR was recovered from a man over 45 who received an inactivated influenza vaccine. Source: PBMCs from blood, taken about 11 days after vaccination.

CDR3 nucleotide sequence: TGCAGTGCTAGTCCAGGGCACAACTATGGCTACACCTTC. Translation: CSASPGHNYGYTF. The V call is TRBV20-1, the J call TRBJ1-2, with a weak D call TRBD1 (5 bases). This CDR3 is built from 13 residues. Trimming cost V 3 bases and J 2 bases, with 10 bases left between them. Germline V gene lookup returns CDR1 DFQATT and CDR2 SNEGSKA (reference sequence).